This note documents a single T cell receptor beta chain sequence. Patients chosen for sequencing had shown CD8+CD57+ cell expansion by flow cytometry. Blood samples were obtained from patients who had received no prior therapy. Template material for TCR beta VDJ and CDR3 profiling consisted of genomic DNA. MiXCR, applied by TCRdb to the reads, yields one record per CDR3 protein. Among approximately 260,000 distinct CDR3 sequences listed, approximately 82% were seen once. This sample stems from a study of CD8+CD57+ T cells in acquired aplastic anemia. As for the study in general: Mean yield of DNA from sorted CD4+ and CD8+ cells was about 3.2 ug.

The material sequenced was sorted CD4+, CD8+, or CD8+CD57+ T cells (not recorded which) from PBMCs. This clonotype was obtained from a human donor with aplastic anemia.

The CDR3 DNA sequence: TGTGCCAGCAGTGATAGGACCGTTATGTCGACCCAGCATTTT. Protein sequence: CASSDRTVMSTQHF. The rearrangement uses TRBV2 and TRBJ1-5; D is undetermined. The CDR3 loop spans 14 amino acids. CDR1 is SNHLY, CDR2 FYNNEI, per germline. V gave up 3 bases and J gave up 11 bases, with 17 bases separating them. Full variable domain (rest looked up from reference TRBV2 and TRBJ1-5): EPEVTQTPSHQVTQMGQEVILRCVPISNHLYFYWYRQILGQKVEFLVSFYNNEISEKSEIFDDQFSVERPDGSNFTLKIRSTKLEDSAMYFCASSDRTVMSTQHFGDGTRLSIL.